This T cell receptor (beta chain) was captured by sequencing in a study of blood T cells in healthy people across ages. The study's findings and limits: Donors of long life had a larger count of naive CD4+ cells and greater diversity than aged donors.

With a J-beta primer mix and a sample-barcoded 5' primer, a second PCR ran about 6 to 11 cycles. Every cDNA molecule bore a tag from a template-switch adaptor containing 12 random nucleotides. MiXCR was run by TCRdb on the 5' RACE reads, yielding one entry per CDR3 protein. The sample has 1.5 million to 2 million distinct CDR3 sequences, 39% seen once. V was clipped by 3 bases and J by 11 bases, with 14 bases between them. This CDR3 is 13 amino acids long. Approximately 9.1 milliliters was the volume of peripheral blood drawn from each donor. No fewer than 7 million PBMCs went into each sample. Turning to this clonotype: The antigen remains unidentified.

The sequenced sample was blood. The chain recombines TRBV12-3 or TRBV12-4 with TRBJ2-4, with D perhaps matching TRBD1 or TRBD2 (5 bases each). The clonotype originates from a human donor in good health. This chain's CDR3 is CASSLGVQALQYF. In DNA form, the CDR3 reads TGTGCCAGCAGTTTGGGGGTCCAAGCCCTTCAGTACTTC.